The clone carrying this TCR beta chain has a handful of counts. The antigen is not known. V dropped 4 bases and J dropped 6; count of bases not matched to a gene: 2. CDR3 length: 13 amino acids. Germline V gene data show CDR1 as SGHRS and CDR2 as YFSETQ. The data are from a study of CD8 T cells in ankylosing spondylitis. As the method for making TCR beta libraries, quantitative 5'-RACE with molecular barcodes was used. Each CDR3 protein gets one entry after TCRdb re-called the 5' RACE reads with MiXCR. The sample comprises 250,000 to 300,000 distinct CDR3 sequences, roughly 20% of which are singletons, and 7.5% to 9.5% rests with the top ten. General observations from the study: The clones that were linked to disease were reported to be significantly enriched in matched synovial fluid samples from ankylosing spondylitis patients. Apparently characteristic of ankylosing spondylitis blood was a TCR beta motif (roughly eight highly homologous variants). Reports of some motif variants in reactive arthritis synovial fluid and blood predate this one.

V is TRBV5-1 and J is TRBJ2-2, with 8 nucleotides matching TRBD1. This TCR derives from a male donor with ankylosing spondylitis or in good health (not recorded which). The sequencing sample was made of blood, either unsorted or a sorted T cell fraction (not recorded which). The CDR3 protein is CASSPQGAGELFF. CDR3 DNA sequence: TGCGCCAGCAGCCCACAGGGGGCCGGGGAGCTGTTTTTT.